These T cell receptor beta chains were read from a single sample in a study of prognosis after radiotherapy for stage I lung cancer. TCRdb called the multiplex PCR reads again in MiXCR, with one record for every CDR3 protein. The sample yields 25,000 to 35,000 distinct CDR3 sequences, about 43% seen once. Sequencing was performed on PBMCs, taken before or after stereotactic body radiation therapy (not recorded which). These receptors were taken from a donor aged 50 or older with non-small cell lung cancer. The CDR3 runs from the conserved cysteine through the conserved F or W. The D gene is left open where the match is weak. The size field is filled for only some rows; it gives once, few, many or a size class.

size,D,J,V,DNA,CDR3
medium-sized,-,TRBJ2-7,TRBV7-2,TGTGCCGAAAAAGGGGATGGCGAGCAGTACTTC,CAEKGDGEQYF
many,TRBD2,TRBJ2-7,TRBV4-3,TGCGCCAGCAGCCAGGGCGGGGGTCTCGAGCAGTACTTC,CASSQGGGLEQYF
-,-,TRBJ1-2,TRBV5-1,TGCGCCAGCATCTCGACAGGTTGGGACTATGGCTACACCTTC,CASISTGWDYGYTF
-,-,TRBJ2-7,TRBV7-9,TGTGCCAGCAGCTTCGGGATAAAGTACGAGCAGTACTTC,CASSFGIKYEQYF
-,-,TRBJ2-3,TRBV5-1,TGCGCCAGCAGCTTGTCCAGTCGCGGCAGTGGATGGGGTACGCAGTATTTT,CASSLSSRGSGWGTQYF
-,TRBD1,TRBJ2-7,TRBV12-3/TRBV12-4,TGTGCCAGCAGTCTGACAGGGGGGCCCTACGAGCAGTACTTC,CASSLTGGPYEQYF
-,TRBD1,TRBJ1-4,TRBV7-2,TGTGTCAGCAGCTTAAAGAGTGGGACAGGTGTGGAAAAACTGTTTTTT,CVSSLKSGTGVEKLFF
-,-,TRBJ2-5,TRBV20-1,TGCAGTGCCAGAGTCCGCGGGTCTAGAGAGACCCAGTACTTC,CSARVRGSRETQYF
many,TRBD2,TRBJ2-3,TRBV20-1,TGCAGTGCAACCCGCCGGACTAGCGGGCATCTCACAGATACGCAGTATTTT,CSATRRTSGHLTDTQYF
many,TRBD2,TRBJ2-1,TRBV20-1,TGCAGTGCTAGAGCCCCCGGACTAGCGGGAGGTACCAATGAGCAGTTCTTC,CSARAPGLAGGTNEQFF
-,-,TRBJ2-1,TRBV20-1,TGCAGTGCTACCGTAACGGGATGGTACAATGAGCAGTTCTTC,CSATVTGWYNEQFF
many,-,TRBJ2-7,TRBV24-1,TGTGCCACCAGTGATCCCCGTCAGGATCCCTCGGAGCAGTACTTC,CATSDPRQDPSEQYF
many,TRBD2,TRBJ2-3,TRBV5-1,TGCGCCAGCAGCCTTAGCGGGAGTGGGTCAGATACGCAGTATTTT,CASSLSGSGSDTQYF
-,TRBD1,TRBJ1-2,TRBV19,TGTGCCAGTAGGCCGACAGGGTCTTATGGCTACACCTTC,CASRPTGSYGYTF
-,-,TRBJ1-1,TRBV18,TGTGCCAGCTCAGTTACAGGGATCACTGAAGCTTTCTTT,CASSVTGITEAFF
few,-,TRBJ2-1,TRBV6-2/TRBV6-3,TGTGCCAGCAGTGAACTGAGTCGTGGCCTGCCCTACAATGAGCAGTTCTTC,CASSELSRGLPYNEQFF
-,-,TRBJ2-5,TRBV4-1,TGCGCCAGCAGCCCGAGGTTGGGGGCCCAAGAGACCCAGTACTTC,CASSPRLGAQETQYF
many,-,TRBJ2-2,TRBV5-1,TGCGCCAGCAGCTTCTTCCCTAACACCGGGGAGCTGTTTTTT,CASSFFPNTGELFF
-,-,TRBJ2-3,TRBV11-3,TGTGCCAGCAGCTTAGCTGAGGGCGGAGGGACGCAGTATTTT,CASSLAEGGGTQYF
-,TRBD2,TRBJ2-3,TRBV9,TGTGCCAGCAGCCCGTTGACTAGCGGGAACACAGATACGCAGTATTTT,CASSPLTSGNTDTQYF
-,-,TRBJ1-6,TRBV7-8,TGTGCCAGCAGCGGAGATTCTTTCTCCTATAATTCACCCCTCCACTTT,CASSGDSFSYNSPLHF
many,-,TRBJ1-1,TRBV19,TGTGCCAGTAGCCCGACACTAATGAACACTGAAGCTTTCTTT,CASSPTLMNTEAFF
many,-,TRBJ1-1,TRBV2,TGTGCCAGCAGATTCGGGTCTTTCGAAGCTTTCTTT,CASRFGSFEAFF
-,-,TRBJ2-2,TRBV11-3,TGTGCCAGCAGTCCGTACGGGACCGCGAACACCGGGGAGCTGTTTTTT,CASSPYGTANTGELFF
-,-,TRBJ2-3,TRBV14,TGTGCTAGCAGCCAAGAATGTGGCCGATCTCCAGATACGCAGTATTTT,CASSQECGRSPDTQYF
-,TRBD2,TRBJ2-3,TRBV10-3,TGTGCCATCAGTGGGAGTGGCCCTGGGGGGACTACGGATACGCAGTATTTT,CAISGSGPGGTTDTQYF
-,-,TRBJ2-7,TRBV6-5,TGTGCCAGCAGTTTCTCTACTATCGGTAGGACCTCCTCCTACGAGCAGTACTTC,CASSFSTIGRTSSYEQYF
many,TRBD1,TRBJ1-1,TRBV2,TGTGCCAGCAGGGCGACAGGGATGAACACTGAAGCTTTCTTT,CASRATGMNTEAFF
many,-,TRBJ1-6,TRBV30,TGTGCCTCGAAGACACAGCGCTCCTATAATTCACCCCTCCACTTT,CASKTQRSYNSPLHF
many,TRBD1,TRBJ1-1,TRBV5-4,TGTGCCAGCAGCTCCTCGGGACAGATGAACACTGAAGCTTTCTTT,CASSSSGQMNTEAFF
medium-sized,-,TRBJ2-3,TRBV11-2,TGTGCCAGCAGCTTAGGACAGGAGGGGGATACGCAGTATTTT,CASSLGQEGDTQYF
-,-,TRBJ2-7,TRBV6-2/TRBV6-3,TGTGCCAGCAGTTATGGCGGTGCCGCCGACGAGCAGTACTTC,CASSYGGAADEQYF
medium-sized,-,TRBJ2-7,TRBV12-3/TRBV12-4,TGTGCCAGCAGTTTAGGGGCTGGAGGGATTAGCGAGCAGTACTTC,CASSLGAGGISEQYF
many,-,TRBJ2-2,TRBV7-9,TGTGCCAGCAGCCACATGCGGGTCTTCGGGAGTTTCACCGGGGAGCTGTTTTTT,CASSHMRVFGSFTGELFF
-,TRBD1,TRBJ2-7,TRBV4-3,TGCGCCAGCAGCCAAGAGACCCATACCATGACAGGGGCCTACGAGCAGTACTTC,CASSQETHTMTGAYEQYF
many,-,TRBJ2-5,TRBV6-1,TGTGCCAGCAGACCTTACAGGGAGTGGCAAGAGACCCAGTACTTC,CASRPYREWQETQYF
many,TRBD2,TRBJ2-2,TRBV5-4,TGTGCCAGCAGCCCTCCCCCGGGACTAGCGGGACCCACCGGGGAGCTGTTTTTT,CASSPPPGLAGPTGELFF
many,-,TRBJ2-5,TRBV20-1,TGCAGTGCCCCGTACTGGTCCGGGACCCAGTACTTC,CSAPYWSGTQYF
many,TRBD1,TRBJ2-5,TRBV5-4,TGTGCCAGCAGCAGGGGACAGGTTGAGGAGACCCAGTACTTC,CASSRGQVEETQYF
medium-sized,TRBD2,TRBJ2-7,TRBV3-1,TGTGCCAGCAGCCAATGGACTAGCTCCGAGCAGTACTTC,CASSQWTSSEQYF
many,TRBD2,TRBJ2-2,TRBV6-1,TGTGCCACCTCGGACGGACTAGCGGGAGAGACCGGGGAGCTGTTTTTT,CATSDGLAGETGELFF
-,-,TRBJ2-7,TRBV20-1,TGCAGTGCTAGATACCGGGCAGGGTGGTCCTACGAGCAGTACTTC,CSARYRAGWSYEQYF
many,-,TRBJ2-3,TRBV6-2/TRBV6-3,TGTGCCAGCGGGAACAGGGCGCGAGATACGCAGTATTTT,CASGNRARDTQYF
-,-,TRBJ2-5,TRBV24-1,TGTGCCACCAGTGAAAAGGCTCCGGGGTCCTTCCAAGAGACCCAGTACTTC,CATSEKAPGSFQETQYF
-,-,TRBJ2-6,TRBV20-1,TGCAGTTGTCGAGGGGCCCACGGCGGGGCCAACGTCCTTACTTTC,CSCRGAHGGANVLTF
few,TRBD2,TRBJ2-6,TRBV7-9,TGTGCCAGCAGACCCTTTCCTGGCGGGAGGGCCTCTGGGGCCAACGTCATGACTTTC,CASRPFPGGRASGANVMTF
many,-,TRBJ2-6,TRBV9,TGTGCCAGCAGCCCGAGAACAGGGAACTCTGGGGCCAACGTCCTGACTTTC,CASSPRTGNSGANVLTF
many,-,TRBJ2-2,TRBV19,TGTGCCAGTAGTCAGTTCCCCCTTACCGGGGAGCTGTTTTTT,CASSQFPLTGELFF
many,-,TRBJ2-1,TRBV7-6,TGTGCCAGCAGCCACACCGGACAGTACAATGAGCAGTTCTTC,CASSHTGQYNEQFF
many,TRBD2,TRBJ2-5,TRBV7-7,TGTGCTAGCAGCCGGGGGGGGGCGCGGGAGACCCAGTACTTC,CASSRGGARETQYF
many,-,TRBJ2-7,TRBV20-1,TGCAGTGCTAAAGGGACGGTCTATGGCGAGCAGTACTTC,CSAKGTVYGEQYF
many,TRBD1,TRBJ1-1,TRBV19,TGTGCCAGTAAGCAGGGGGCGAACACTGAAGCTTTCTTT,CASKQGANTEAFF
-,-,TRBJ2-7,TRBV3-1,TGTGCCAGCAGCCAATCGTCGGGATGGCCGGTGCATTACTTC,CASSQSSGWPVHYF
few,TRBD2,TRBJ2-4,TRBV30,TGTGCCTGCAATAGCGGGAGTGGGGTGGCCAAAAACATTCAGTACTTC,CACNSGSGVAKNIQYF